This TCR beta chain was captured in a study of T cell responses to AZD1222 COVID-19 vaccine (dated by TCRdb to about 2021). With respect to the entire study: TCR sequencing covered 230 to 250 trial participants: around 210 given two doses of AZD1222 and approximately 26 given two doses of MenACWY control vaccine. Enrollment into the trials was organized by age into subgroups of 18-55, 56-69 and 70-plus years, and those subgroups contained approximately 150, 30 and 60 TCR-sequenced participants, respectively. Results and caveats for the whole study, not just this receptor: Participants were mostly white British and included more females than males, and it was suggested by the authors that clonal diversity may have been underestimated. The 56-69-year group was small, and its depth increase did not reach significance, likely because of low power. Spike-specific TCR breadth and depth rose significantly after two AZD1222 doses compared with day 0 and with MenACWY recipients. Because no samples from the day 14 peak response were available, repertoires could be characterized only after the peak T cell response. Conclusions about previously exposed vaccinees are limited, since just 5 to 7 AZD1222 recipients were seropositive for SARS-CoV-2 at baseline. Epitopes outside the regions mutated in the B.1.351 and B.1.1.7 variants were reportedly recognized by nearly half of the unique spike-specific TCRs. The vaccine-associated CD4 TCRs covered the entire spike protein, and the dominant responses fell in regions 160-218 and 743-854.

V is trimmed back by 2 bases and J by 9 bases, and the junction contains 3 bases that no gene match accounts for. The CDR3, cysteine through phenylalanine, is 13 amino acids long. Just the 39-base CDR3 DNA is kept, in frame starting at base 1. The CDR3 regions of human TCRbeta chains were analyzed by immunosequencing. The source study handled its data this way. TCRs in the repertoires were compared against a reference library of SARS-CoV-2-specific TCRs that had been generated with the MIRA antigen-specificity platform. Breadth was defined as the fraction of unique TCRs that were SARS-CoV-2-associated. Depth was defined as the fraction of total T cells that were SARS-CoV-2-associated. Using the MIRA data, every spike-specific TCR was mapped to the spike region that the TCR reacted to and assigned to either a CD4 or a CD8 class. Log10-transformed breadth and depth values were compared by one-way ANOVA with Sidak's multiple comparisons tests. As stored in TCRdb, this immuneACCESS dataset retains in-frame rearrangements with V and J assigned. A fraction of the clones does not appear; measured against another copy, unresolved V genes explain less than half of the discrepancy, and the remainder lacks a known reason. That table furnishes V, J and clone size, whereas the DNA furnished D and trimming. Here the sample has some 130,000 clones; around 93% occur a single time. Roughly 7% of the sample goes to the ten largest clones.

The time point label here, explained by the study, means: about 28 days (+/-7) after the second vaccine dose. AZD1222 recipients whose second dose came at about 4 weeks and those whose second dose came at about 12 weeks were combined into one group, since spike-specific TCR depth and breadth did not differ between the two schedules. The vaccinee samples were drawn from two UK trials, COV001 and COV002, one of which was a single-blind randomized controlled phase 2/3 trial testing AZD1222 (ChAdOx1 nCoV-19) in healthy adults. For TCRbeta chain sequencing, PBMC samples were collected from trial participants at day 0 and at day 28 after the second dose. Worth noting for this clone: The specificity of this receptor is unknown. Per-base quality was not reported, and no clone a single base away is much larger than it.

The sequenced sample was peripheral blood, obtained 28 days after the second AZD1222 dose. The chain was built from TRBV12-3 or TRBV12-4 and TRBJ2-1, with TRBD1 identical over 8 junction bases. The clonotype originates from an adult who received the AZD1222 COVID-19 vaccine. The nucleotide sequence reads as follows: TGTGCCAGCAGTTTACGGACAGGGATTGAGCAGTTCTTC. Translated, this gives CASSLRTGIEQFF.